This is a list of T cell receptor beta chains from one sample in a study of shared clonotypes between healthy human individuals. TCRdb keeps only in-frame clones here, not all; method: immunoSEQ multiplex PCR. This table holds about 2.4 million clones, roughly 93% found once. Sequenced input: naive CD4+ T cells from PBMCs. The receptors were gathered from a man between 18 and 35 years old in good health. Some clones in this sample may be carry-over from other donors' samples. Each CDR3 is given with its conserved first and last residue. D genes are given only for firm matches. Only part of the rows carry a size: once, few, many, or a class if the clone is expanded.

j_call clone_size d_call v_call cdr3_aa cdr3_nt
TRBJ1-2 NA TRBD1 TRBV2 CASRPGTEYGYTF TGTGCCAGCAGACCCGGGACAGAGTATGGCTACACCTTC
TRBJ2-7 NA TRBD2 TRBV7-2 CASSFASGVYEQYF TGTGCCAGCAGCTTCGCTAGCGGGGTCTACGAGCAGTACTTC
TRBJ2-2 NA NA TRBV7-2 CASSLDVTNTGELFF TGTGCCAGCAGCTTAGATGTGACCAACACCGGGGAGCTGTTTTTT
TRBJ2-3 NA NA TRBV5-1 CASSETAGTDTQYF TGCGCCAGCAGCGAAACGGCGGGCACAGATACGCAGTATTTT
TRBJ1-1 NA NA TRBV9 CASSVDPANTEAFF TGTGCCAGCAGCGTAGATCCAGCTAACACTGAAGCTTTCTTT
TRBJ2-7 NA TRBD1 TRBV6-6 CASSYGTAVYEQYF TGTGCCAGCAGTTACGGGACAGCTGTCTACGAGCAGTACTTC
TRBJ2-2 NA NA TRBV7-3 CASSQRTDNTGELFF TGTGCCAGCAGCCAAAGGACGGACAACACCGGGGAGCTGTTTTTT
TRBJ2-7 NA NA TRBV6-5 CASSWGRLGEQYF TGTGCCAGCAGTTGGGGACGTTTGGGGGAGCAGTACTTC
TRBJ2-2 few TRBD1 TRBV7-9 CASSMGTVVGELFF TGTGCCAGCAGCATGGGGACAGTCGTCGGGGAGCTGTTTTTT
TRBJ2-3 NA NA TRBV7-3 CASSLASLDTQYF TGTGCCAGCAGCTTGGCTAGTCTGGATACGCAGTATTTT
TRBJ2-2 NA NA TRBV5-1 CASGLELASNTGELFF TGCGCCAGCGGACTCGAACTAGCATCGAACACCGGGGAGCTGTTTTTT
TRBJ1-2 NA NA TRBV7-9 CASSLGPGNLMSYGYTF TGTGCCAGCAGCTTAGGTCCAGGGAACCTAATGAGCTATGGCTACACCTTC
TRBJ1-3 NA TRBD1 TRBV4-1 CASSQDKGAGLSSGNTIYF TGCGCCAGCAGCCAAGATAAGGGGGCAGGCCTTAGCTCTGGAAACACCATATATTTT